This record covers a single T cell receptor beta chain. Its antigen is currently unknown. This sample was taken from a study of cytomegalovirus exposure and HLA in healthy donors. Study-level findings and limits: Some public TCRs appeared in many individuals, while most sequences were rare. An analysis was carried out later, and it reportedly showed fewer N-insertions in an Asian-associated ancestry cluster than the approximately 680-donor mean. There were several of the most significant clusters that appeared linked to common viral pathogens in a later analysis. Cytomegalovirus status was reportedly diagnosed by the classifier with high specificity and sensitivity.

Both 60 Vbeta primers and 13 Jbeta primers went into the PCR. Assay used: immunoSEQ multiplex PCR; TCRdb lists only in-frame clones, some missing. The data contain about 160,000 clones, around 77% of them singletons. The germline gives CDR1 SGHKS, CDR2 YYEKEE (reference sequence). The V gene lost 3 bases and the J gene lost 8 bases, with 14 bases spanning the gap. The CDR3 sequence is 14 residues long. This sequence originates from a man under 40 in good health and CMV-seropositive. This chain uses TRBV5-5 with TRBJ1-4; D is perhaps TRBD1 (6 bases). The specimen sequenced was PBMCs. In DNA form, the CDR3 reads TGTGCCAGCAGCTCTCCGACAGGTGGAGAAAAACTGTTTTTT. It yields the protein CASSSPTGGEKLFF.